This T cell receptor (beta chain) derives from a study of siplizumab effects on memory and regulatory T cells. The germline V gene has CDR1 LGHNA and CDR2 YNFKEQ. This CDR3 comprises 16 residues. As concerns this clone: As yet, its antigen is unknown.

Study-wide points: The suppressive capacity of proliferating Tregs from siplizumab cultures remained unconfirmed.

Clones were sequenced by immunoSEQ multiplex PCR, and TCRdb holds only the in-frame ones, with some missing. This table has approximately 94,000 clones, more than 85% appearing once. The chain links TRBV4-2 to TRBJ2-7; 15 bases agree with TRBD2. The closer fit of TRBJ2-5 to the DNA end suggests the J call may be wrong. This TCR came from a human donor in good health. Specimen: CD4+ T cells sorted from blood. The CDR3 nucleotides read TGTGCCAGCCGAGGACTAGCGGGGGGGATCGGGGAGACCCAGTACTTC. This gives the protein CASRGLAGGIGETQYF.